Following are 18 T cell receptor beta chains from one sample sequenced in a study of blood T cells in healthy people across ages. A J-beta primer mix and a sample-barcoded 5' primer were used in a second PCR of about 6 to 12 cycles. TCRdb re-derived calls from the 5' RACE reads in MiXCR, one entry per CDR3 protein. The table has 650,000 to 800,000 distinct CDR3 sequences, under 45% seen once. Sequences were obtained from blood. Receptor source: a man aged 55-75 years in good health.

The J gene is TRBJ1-1, the V gene TRBV12-3 or TRBV12-4; no clear D gene. V was clipped by 4 bases and J by 2 bases, with 14 bases between them. The CDR3 has 15 residues. The CDR3 sequence is CASSSPARVNTEAFF. CDR3 bases: TGTGCCAGCAGTTCCCCTGCGCGGGTAAACACTGAAGCTTTCTTT.

This clonotype showed up just a few times. The chain carries TRBV28 and TRBJ2-3; 12 nucleotides line up with TRBD2. The CDR3 runs to 14 residues. Unmatched junction bases numbered 4, after V lost 10 bases and J lost 2 bases. Germline CDR1 is MDHEN and CDR2 is SYDVKM. The CDR3 coding sequence is TGTGCCACTGGGACTAGCGGGTACACAGATACGCAGTATTTT. Encoded protein: CATGTSGYTDTQYF.

This clonotype was detected a few times. The chain is built from TRBV20-1 and TRBJ2-7; the match to TRBD1 covers 7 bases. The CDR3 length is 15 residues. The germline CDR1 and CDR2 sequences are DFQATT and SNEGSKA (reference sequence). Trimming at V came to 2 bases and at J to 3 bases, leaving 10 bases not matched to a gene. The CDR3, as DNA: TGCAGTGCTAGAAAGGGGACAGAGACTTTCTACGAGCAGTACTTC. It specifies CSARKGTETFYEQYF.

In this sample, this clonotype turned up many times. The rearrangement uses TRBV18 and TRBJ2-1; D is unresolved. Looked up from germline, CDR1 is KGHSH and CDR2 is LQKENI. V gave up 0 bases and J gave up 7 bases, with 7 bases separating them. The CDR3 consists of 13 residues. DNA for the CDR3: TGTGCCAGCTCACCACCGTTTGGTAATGAGCAGTTCTTC. It is translated as CASSPPFGNEQFF. The variable domain in full, completed from reference TRBV18 and TRBJ2-1, reads NAGVMQNPRHLVRRRGQEARLRCSPMKGHSHVYWYRQLPEEGLKFMVYLQKENIIDESGMPKERFSAEFPKEGPSILRIQQVVRGDSAAYFCASSPPFGNEQFFGPGTRLTVL.

This clonotype was seen a few times. The rearrangement links TRBV7-2 to TRBJ2-1; 7 nucleotides align to TRBD1. Germline CDR1 SGHTA, CDR2 FQGNSA. The CDR3 is made up of 15 amino acids. The J segment lost 5 bases and the V segment lost 4 bases, leaving 8 bases of the junction unmatched. CDR3 bases: TGTGCCAGCAGCTCAGACAGGGACCGAAACAATGAGCAGTTCTTC. Translating gives CASSSDRDRNNEQFF.

This clonotype was seen at least ten times. The chain recombines TRBV7-2 with TRBJ1-5; a weak D match, TRBD1 (5 bases). CDR1 is SGHTA and CDR2 is FQGNSA in the germline V gene. This CDR3 has 15 amino acids. Trimming took off 5 bases at V and 0 bases at J, with 11 bases between the two ends. The CDR3 nucleotides are TGTGCCAGCAGCGCGAGGGGAATTAGCAATCAGCCCCAGCATTTT. Protein: CASSARGISNQPQHF.

The chain has TRBV5-8 and TRBJ2-7; 9 positions agree with TRBD1. The junction had 13 bases not matched to a gene; V was cut back by 0 bases and J by 6 bases. Germline CDR1 is SGHTS and CDR2 is YDEGEE. This CDR3 has 17 amino acids. Here the CDR3 DNA reads TGTGCCAGCAGCTTGGCCCCCGGGACAGGGATTGTTGTCGAGCAGTACTTC. This translates into CASSLAPGTGIVVEQYF. Drawing the rest from reference TRBV5-8 and TRBJ2-7, the complete variable domain is EAGVTQSPTHLIKTRGQQATLRCSPISGHTSVYWYQQALGLGLQFLLWYDEGEERNRGNFPPRFSGRQFPNYSSELNVNALELEDSALYLCASSLAPGTGIVVEQYFGPGTRLTVT.

The V gene is TRBV6-5, the J gene TRBJ1-2, with D perhaps matching TRBD1 (5 bases). The germline CDR1 and CDR2 sequences are MNHEY and SVGAGI. CDR3 length: 18 residues. Deletions cut 0 bases from V and 1 base from J, with 18 bases between. The CDR3 DNA reads as TGTGCCAGCAGTTACTCGGCCTTACGACCCGGACATAACTATGGCTACACCTTC. Protein: CASSYSALRPGHNYGYTF.

The rearrangement uses TRBV6-2 or TRBV6-3 and TRBJ1-1; D unclear. Trimming removed 2 bases from V and 6 bases from J, with 16 bases in between. The germline gives CDR1 MNHEY, CDR2 SVGEGT. This CDR3 is 15 amino acids long. This CDR3 reads CASSYGVGGQAEAFF. DNA for the CDR3: TGTGCCAGCAGTTACGGCGTGGGAGGTCAGGCTGAAGCTTTCTTT.

This clonotype has just one count. This chain links TRBV29-1 with TRBJ2-2; D gene unclear. CDR1 SQVTM and CDR2 ANQGSEA come from the germline V gene. The CDR3 has 16 residues. The germline V and J ends were trimmed by 0 bases and 1 base, with 12 bases remaining between them. Here the CDR3 reads CSVEDLTTRNTGELFF. The CDR3 DNA reads TGCAGCGTTGAAGATCTTACCACGAGGAACACCGGGGAGCTGTTTTTT.

This clonotype has just a few counts. The V call is TRBV30, the J call TRBJ2-1, with D tentatively TRBD1 (5 bases). The CDR3 is 16 amino acids. Trimming took off 0 bases at V and 2 bases at J, with 14 bases between the two ends. In germline, CDR1 is GTSNPN, CDR2 SVGIG (reference sequence). The CDR3 sequence is CAWSVRTPSPYNEQFF. The CDR3 DNA is TGTGCCTGGAGTGTGCGGACACCGAGCCCCTACAATGAGCAGTTCTTC.

The chain recombines TRBV7-2 with TRBJ2-3; D is unresolved. V dropped 7 bases and J dropped 2 bases, with 7 bases sitting between them. Per the germline V gene, CDR1 is SGHTA and CDR2 is FQGNSA. CDR3 size: 12 residues. The CDR3 sequence: CASIYNTDTQYF. CDR3 nucleotides: TGTGCCAGCATCTACAACACAGATACGCAGTATTTT.

The V gene is TRBV30, the J gene TRBJ2-5; D gene uncertain. The germline gives CDR1 GTSNPN, CDR2 SVGIG (reference sequence). V was cut by 6 bases and J by 6 bases, with 11 bases left in between. The CDR3 runs to 11 residues. The CDR3 nucleotides read TGTGCCTGTGAGAAAGCCCAGACCCAGTACTTC. Encoded protein: CACEKAQTQYF. The entire variable domain, with the rest obtained from reference TRBV30 and TRBJ2-5, is as follows: SQTIHQWPATLVQPVGSPLSLECTVEGTSNPNLYWYRQAAGRGLQLLFYSVGIGQISSEVPQNLSASRPQDRQFILSSKKLLLSDSGFYLCACEKAQTQYFGPGTRLLVL.

This clonotype was picked up one time. The gene calls are TRBV6-2 or TRBV6-3 and TRBJ2-1; no clear D gene. There are 14 residues in the CDR3. In germline, CDR1 is MNHEY, CDR2 SVGEGT. V was shortened by 8 bases and J by 3 bases, with 14 bases between the two germline ends. The CDR3 sequence: CASGVAHVYNEQFF. The CDR3 DNA is TGTGCCAGCGGAGTAGCTCATGTCTACAATGAGCAGTTCTTC.

The gene calls are TRBV6-1 and TRBJ1-3; D is unclear. The CDR3 covers 15 residues. V gave up 1 base and J gave up 3 bases, with 10 bases separating them. CDR1 and CDR2 from the germline V gene are MNHNS and SASEGT. The CDR3 here is CASSEVGKDGNTIYF. The CDR3 DNA reads as TGTGCCAGCAGTGAAGTGGGGAAAGATGGAAACACCATATATTTT.

The DNA for the CDR3 is TGCAGCGTCGGCCCCGGGACCTACAATGAGCAGTTCTTC. As protein: CSVGPGTYNEQFF. The chain employs TRBV29-1 and TRBJ2-1, with D possibly being TRBD2 (5 bases). There are 13 residues in the CDR3. From germline, CDR1 is SQVTM and CDR2 ANQGSEA. Trimming stripped 6 bases from V and 2 bases from J, with 11 bases between.

There are a few counts of this clonotype. V is TRBV6-5 and J is TRBJ1-6; 7 positions match TRBD1. V lost 0 bases and J lost 3; bases outside the gene matches: 8. The CDR3 is 18 amino acids. CDR1 is MNHEY, CDR2 SVGAGI, per germline. CDR3 coding DNA: TGTGCCAGCAGTTACTCATTCGACAGGGCCAGCTATAATTCACCCCTCCACTTT. As protein: CASSYSFDRASYNSPLHF.

The J gene is TRBJ2-7, the V gene TRBV18; D call uncertain. The J call may be incorrect, as the DNA end agrees better with TRBJ2-5. The CDR3 consists of 16 residues. Germline assignment: CDR1 KGHSH and CDR2 LQKENI. CDR3 in amino acids: CASSPESPPVKATQYF. The CDR3 coding sequence is TGTGCCAGCTCCCCAGAAAGCCCCCCTGTGAAGGCGACCCAGTACTTC.